This T cell receptor beta chain was captured by sequencing in a study of T cell responses to AZD1222 COVID-19 vaccine. V lost 2 bases, J lost 8 bases, and 9 bases stayed unmatched. This CDR3 spans 14 amino acids. CDR1 and CDR2 from the germline V gene are SQVTM and ANQGSEA. Study-level results: Repertoires were obtained only post-peak T cell response. Spike-specific TCR breadth and depth rose after two AZD1222 doses. The sample set comprised mostly white British donors with more females, and clonal diversity was possibly underestimated. Unmutated variant regions are reportedly the target of nearly half of TCRs that are spike-specific.

The protocol was immunoSEQ multiplex PCR, while the TCRdb copy is restricted to in-frame clones and leaves out a portion. Among tens of thousands of clones, about nine tenths were seen once, and the ten largest hold 24%. To note about this clone: Its target is not known.

The sequence was obtained from an adult in good health. The source was peripheral blood, collected on day 0 of AZD1222 vaccination. V and J are TRBV29-1 and TRBJ1-2; 9 bases agree with TRBD1. CDR3 residues: CSVEKPGQGSGYTF. The CDR3 DNA reads as TGCAGCGTTGAAAAACCGGGACAGGGTTCCGGCTACACCTTC.